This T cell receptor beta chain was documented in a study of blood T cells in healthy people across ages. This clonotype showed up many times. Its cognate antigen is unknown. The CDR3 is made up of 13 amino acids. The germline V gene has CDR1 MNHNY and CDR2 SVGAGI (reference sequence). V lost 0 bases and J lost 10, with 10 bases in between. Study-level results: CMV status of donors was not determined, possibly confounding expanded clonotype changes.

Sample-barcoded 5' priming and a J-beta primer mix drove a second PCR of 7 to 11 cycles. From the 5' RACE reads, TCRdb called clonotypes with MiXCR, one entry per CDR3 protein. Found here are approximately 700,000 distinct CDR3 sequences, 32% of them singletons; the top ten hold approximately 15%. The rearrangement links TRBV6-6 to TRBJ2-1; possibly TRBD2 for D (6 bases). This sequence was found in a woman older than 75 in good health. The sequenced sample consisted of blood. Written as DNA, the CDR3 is TGTGCCAGCAGTTACTCCCACCGGGGGGAGCAGTTCTTC. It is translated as CASSYSHRGEQFF.